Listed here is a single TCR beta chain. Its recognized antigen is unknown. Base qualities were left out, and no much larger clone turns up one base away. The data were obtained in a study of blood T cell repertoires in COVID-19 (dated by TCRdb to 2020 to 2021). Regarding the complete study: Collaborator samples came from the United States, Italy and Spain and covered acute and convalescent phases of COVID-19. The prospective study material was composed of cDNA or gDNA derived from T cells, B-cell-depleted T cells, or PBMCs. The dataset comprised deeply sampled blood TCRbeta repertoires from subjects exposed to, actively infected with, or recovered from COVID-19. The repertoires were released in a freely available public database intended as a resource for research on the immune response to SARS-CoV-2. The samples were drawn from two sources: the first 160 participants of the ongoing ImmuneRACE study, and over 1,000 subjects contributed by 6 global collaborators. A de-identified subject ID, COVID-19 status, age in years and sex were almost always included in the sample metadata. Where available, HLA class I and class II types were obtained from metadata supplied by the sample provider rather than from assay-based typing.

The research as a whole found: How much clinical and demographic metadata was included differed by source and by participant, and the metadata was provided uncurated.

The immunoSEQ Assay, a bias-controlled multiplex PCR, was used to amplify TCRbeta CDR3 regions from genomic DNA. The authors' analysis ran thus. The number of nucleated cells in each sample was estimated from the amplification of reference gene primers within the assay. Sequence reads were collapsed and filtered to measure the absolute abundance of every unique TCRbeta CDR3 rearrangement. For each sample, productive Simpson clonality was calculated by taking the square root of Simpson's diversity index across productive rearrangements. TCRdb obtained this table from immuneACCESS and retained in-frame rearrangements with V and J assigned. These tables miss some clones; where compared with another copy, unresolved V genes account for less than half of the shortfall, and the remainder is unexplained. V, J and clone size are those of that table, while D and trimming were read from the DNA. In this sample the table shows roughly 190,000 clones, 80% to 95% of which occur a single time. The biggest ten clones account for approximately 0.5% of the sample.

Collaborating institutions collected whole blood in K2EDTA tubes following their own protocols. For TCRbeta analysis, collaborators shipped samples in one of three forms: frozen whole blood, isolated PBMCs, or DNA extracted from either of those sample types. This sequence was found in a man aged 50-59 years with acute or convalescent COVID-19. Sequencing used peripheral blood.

In nucleotide form, the sequence is TGTGCCAGTAGTATGGCCGGGGGGAACGGCAATGAGCAGTTCTTC. Its protein reads: CASSMAGGNGNEQFF. The chain couples TRBV19 to TRBJ2-1; TRBD2 agrees with 7 junctional bases. For CDR1 and CDR2, the germline V gene (reference sequence) lists LNHDA and SQIVND. Its CDR3 holds 15 amino acids, cysteine through phenylalanine. CDR3 DNA only is kept here, 45 bases in frame from base 1. The germline V and J ends show losses of 3 bases and 6 bases respectively, and no gene match explains 8 bases of the junction.